The 8 T cell receptor beta chains presented below share a single source sample, sequenced in a study of graft-versus-host responses after intestinal transplantation (dated by TCRdb to the early 2020s). These TCRs are of unknown antigen specificity. Library prep was done by the immunoSEQ multiplex PCR assay. TCRdb's version of the immuneACCESS table is confined to in-frame rearrangements and falls short of the full clone set. An unresolved V gene accounts for under half of the shortfall where checked; the remainder is of unknown origin. This sample comprises some 110,000 clones, around 90% of them detected only once. 0.2% to 0.25% of the sample lies in the top ten. The time point label, read with the paper, signifies: cells obtained before transplantation from donor or recipient. The specimen was unstimulated CD4+ T cells sorted from spleen or lymph node cells, collected before transplant. These receptor sequences come from a human donor who was the organ donor for an intestinal transplant.

The chain recombines TRBV5-1 with TRBJ2-1; 11 positions agree with TRBD2. CDR1 is SGHRS, CDR2 YFSETQ, per germline. This CDR3 has 15 residues. V lost 6 bases, J lost 6 bases, and 8 bases stayed unmatched. CDR3 in amino acids: CASKFGTSGFNEQFF. The CDR3, as DNA: TGCGCCAGCAAGTTTGGGACTAGCGGATTCAATGAGCAGTTCTTC.

The chain joins TRBV4-1 to TRBJ2-7; 7 nucleotides line up with TRBD2. The CDR3 is 15 amino acids. Germline V gene data show CDR1 as MGHRA and CDR2 as YSYEKL. Trimming removed 4 bases from V and 2 bases from J; junction bases left unmatched: 8. The CDR3 is CASSPIAGVPYEQYF. The CDR3, as DNA: TGCGCCAGCAGCCCAATCGCGGGGGTCCCCTACGAGCAGTACTTC.

The V and J genes are TRBV10-3 and TRBJ2-7; possibly TRBD2 for D (6 bases). Germline lookup yields CDR1 ENHRY and CDR2 SYGVKD. The CDR3 contains 14 residues. V lost 6 bases and J lost 3, with 15 bases in between. CDR3 DNA: TGTGCCATCAGCCGTCTAGGGGAGGACTACGAGCAGTACTTC. Its translation is CAISRLGEDYEQYF.

The J gene is TRBJ2-1, the V gene TRBV28; D is uncertain. Germline CDR1 is MDHEN and CDR2 is SYDVKM. Between the trimmed V and J ends, which lost 3 bases and 4 bases, there was a span of 13 bases. The length of the CDR3 is 15 residues. CDR3 DNA sequence: TGTGCCAGCAGTTTTTACGTGGATCTATACAATGAGCAGTTCTTC. Translation: CASSFYVDLYNEQFF.

The rearrangement joins TRBV7-2 to TRBJ1-2; D is possibly TRBD1 (6 bases). The V end lost 8 bases, the J end lost 8 bases, and 24 bases lay between the germline ends. The CDR3 spans 15 residues. Germline V gene sequence: CDR1 SGHTA, CDR2 FQGNSA. The CDR3 DNA reads TGTGCCAGCTGTTCCTCTCTGCGGGGGCGGGAGGGCTACACCTTC. Amino acids: CASCSSLRGREGYTF.

The chain is built from TRBV29-1 and TRBJ2-5; TRBD2 is a possible D gene (6 bases). Trimming shortened V by 6 bases and J by 5 bases, and 13 bases separated the two germline ends. This CDR3 is built from 12 residues. Germline V CDR1 and CDR2: SQVTM, ANQGSEA. CDR3 coding DNA: TGCAGCGTCCGGAAGGCGGGGGAGACCCAGTACTTC. Amino acid sequence: CSVRKAGETQYF.

This sequence joins TRBV30 and TRBJ2-3, with 8 bases that match TRBD1. The V and J ends lost 0 bases and 5 bases, in that order; junction bases with no gene match: 1. The CDR3 is made up of 13 amino acids. Looked up from germline, CDR1 is GTSNPN and CDR2 is SVGIG (reference sequence). The chain's CDR3 is CAWSVQGEDTQYF. The DNA of the CDR3 is TGTGCCTGGAGTGTACAGGGGGAAGATACGCAGTATTTT.

The V and J genes are TRBV7-6 and TRBJ2-1; a possible D gene is TRBD2 (6 bases). The CDR3 loop spans 15 amino acids. The germline gives CDR1 SGHVS, CDR2 FNYEAQ. V was trimmed by 5 bases and J by 3 bases, leaving 14 bases between them. The CDR3 bases are TGTGCCAGCAGCCTCACCGGGACTGTCTACAATGAGCAGTTCTTC. It codes for CASSLTGTVYNEQFF.